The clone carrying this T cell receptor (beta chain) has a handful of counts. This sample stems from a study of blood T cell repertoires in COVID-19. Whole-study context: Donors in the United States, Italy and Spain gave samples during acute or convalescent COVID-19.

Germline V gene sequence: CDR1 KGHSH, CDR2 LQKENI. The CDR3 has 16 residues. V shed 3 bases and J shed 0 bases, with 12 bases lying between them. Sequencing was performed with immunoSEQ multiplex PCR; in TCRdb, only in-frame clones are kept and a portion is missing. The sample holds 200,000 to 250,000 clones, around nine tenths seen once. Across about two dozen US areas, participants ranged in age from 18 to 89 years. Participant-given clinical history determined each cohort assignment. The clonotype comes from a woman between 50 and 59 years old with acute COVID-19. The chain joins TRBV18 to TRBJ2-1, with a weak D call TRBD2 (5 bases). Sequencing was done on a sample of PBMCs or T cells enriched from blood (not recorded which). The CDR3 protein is CASSPVARSSYNEQFF. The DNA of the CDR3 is TGTGCCAGCTCACCGGTAGCGCGTAGCTCCTACAATGAGCAGTTCTTC.